This entry lists 6 T cell receptor beta chains sequenced from one sample in a study of cytomegalovirus exposure and HLA in healthy donors. TCRdb's table, derived via immunoSEQ multiplex PCR, lists solely in-frame clones and lacks some. The profile shows under 400,000 clones, 88% of them singletons. Specimen: PBMCs. Every receptor here comes from a man aged 25 to 45 in good health and CMV-seronegative.

The rearrangement joins TRBV19 to TRBJ2-5, with 8 bases aligning to TRBD1. CDR3 length: 15 residues. Germline V lookup: CDR1 LNHDA, CDR2 SQIVND (reference sequence). V trimming: 6 bases; J trimming: 2 bases; junction bases outside the gene matches: 8. The CDR3 protein is CASSTYDRGQETQYF. The CDR3 DNA is TGTGCCAGTAGCACCTATGACAGGGGACAAGAGACCCAGTACTTC.

In this sample, this clone turned up a few times. The rearrangement uses TRBV10-3 and TRBJ2-2, with 7 bases lining up with TRBD1. There are 14 residues in the CDR3. Trimming removed 5 bases from V and 6 bases from J; junction bases left unmatched: 6. Germline V lookup: CDR1 ENHRY, CDR2 SYGVKD. The CDR3 region is CAISRAQGAGELFF. Written as DNA, the CDR3 is TGTGCCATCAGTAGAGCCCAGGGGGCCGGGGAGCTGTTTTTT.

The J gene is TRBJ2-1, the V gene TRBV2; TRBD1 matches 9 bases. Germline V gene sequence: CDR1 SNHLY, CDR2 FYNNEI. With 2 bases clipped from V and 6 bases from J, the junction kept 5 bases outside the gene matches. This CDR3 has 15 amino acids. As DNA, the CDR3 is TGTGCCAGCAGTGAAAGGACAGGGGCCGGCAATGAGCAGTTCTTC. Its translation: CASSERTGAGNEQFF.

The chain is built from TRBV6-6 and TRBJ2-7, with TRBD2 identical over 12 bases. This CDR3 has 15 amino acids. The V gene end was trimmed by 5 bases and the J gene end by 2 bases; junction bases not matched to a gene: 4. Germline-derived CDR1 and CDR2 are MNHNY and SVGAGI (reference sequence). This CDR3 is CASSPTSGGTYEQYF. As DNA, the CDR3 is TGTGCCAGCAGTCCTACTAGCGGGGGGACCTACGAGCAGTACTTC.

This clone has at least ten counts. The J gene is TRBJ1-6, the V gene TRBV2, with D perhaps matching TRBD1 (6 bases). Trimming stripped 5 bases from V and 10 bases from J, with 12 bases between. The germline gives CDR1 SNHLY, CDR2 FYNNEI. The CDR3 spans 13 residues. In DNA form, the CDR3 reads TGTGCCAGCAGTCAGGGGTTCACGTCACCCCTCCACTTT. Amino acids: CASSQGFTSPLHF.

The V call is TRBV21-1, the J call TRBJ1-4; the table gives TRBD1 as D, unverified against the DNA. TRBV21-1 is a recognized pseudogene. This CDR3 spans 17 amino acids. This CDR3 is CASSNQGDGTDNEKLFF. The CDR3 DNA follows: TGTGCCAGCAGCAACCAAGGGGATGGGACAGATAATGAAAAACTGTTTTTT.